The subject of this entry is one T cell receptor (beta chain). The data derive from a study of siplizumab effects on memory and regulatory T cells. The assay was immunoSEQ multiplex PCR, and TCRdb's table has in-frame clones only and misses some. The table lists about 40,000 clones, around 90% of them singletons. The sequence was obtained from a human donor in good health. Sequenced sample: naive CD4+ T cells sorted from blood.

In nucleotides, the CDR3 is TGTGCCAGCAGTTACGACGGCTTGAGTGAGCAGTTCTTC. Translating it yields CASSYDGLSEQFF. The genes are TRBV6-6 and TRBJ2-1, with no clear D. Germline-derived CDR1 and CDR2 are MNHNY and SVGAGI (reference sequence). The CDR3 contains 13 residues. V gave up 2 bases and J gave up 9 bases, with 11 bases separating them.